One sample yielded the 7 T cell receptor beta chains listed below, sequenced in a study of CD8 T cells in Susac syndrome. Random-hexamer reverse transcription was applied to roughly 0.45 to 1 ug RNA. TCRdb reprocessed the immunoSEQ multiplex PCR reads with MiXCR, giving one entry per CDR3 protein. The sample lists 210,000 or so distinct CDR3 sequences; roughly 93% were seen once. Sequences were obtained from CD4+ T cells from PBMCs. The receptor source for this set is a human donor with Susac syndrome.

This clonotype was seen more than once but under ten times. The chain uses TRBV6-2 or TRBV6-3 and TRBJ1-1; maybe TRBD1 (6 bases). This CDR3 comprises 17 residues. Trimming pared 2 bases from V and 0 bases from J, leaving 16 bases between. Per germline, CDR1 MNHEY and CDR2 SVGEGT. CDR3 in DNA: TGTGCCAGCAGTTACCCCCAGGGGCCGGACCTGAACACTGAAGCTTTCTTT. It is translated as CASSYPQGPDLNTEAFF.

The chain links TRBV19 to TRBJ1-6; D unclear. Trimming took 4 bases from V and 9 from J, leaving 10 bases between them. The germline CDR1 and CDR2 sequences are LNHDA and SQIVND (reference sequence). The CDR3 sequence is 13 residues long. The CDR3: CASSNIEGSPLHF. The CDR3 DNA reads TGTGCCAGTAGTAATATCGAAGGTTCACCCCTCCACTTT.

V usage is TRBV27 and J usage is TRBJ1-1; D remains unclear. CDR1 is MNHEY and CDR2 is SMNVEV in the germline V gene (reference sequence). V was clipped by 1 base and J by 0 bases, with 15 bases between them. The CDR3 extends over 17 amino acids. DNA for the CDR3: TGTGCCAGCAGTTTATTATCGGTTGGGCGCATGAACACTGAAGCTTTCTTT. Residues: CASSLLSVGRMNTEAFF.

The J gene is TRBJ1-2, the V gene TRBV28; no firm D call. Deletions cut 4 bases from V and 8 bases from J, with 14 bases between. CDR3 length: 13 amino acids. Germline-derived CDR1 and CDR2 are MDHEN and SYDVKM. The CDR3 here is CASSSPGEEGYTF. DNA of the CDR3: TGTGCCAGCAGTTCCCCGGGTGAGGAAGGCTACACCTTC.

This chain connects TRBV30 to TRBJ1-1; 7 nucleotides align to TRBD1. CDR3 length: 16 residues. V lost 7 bases and J lost 1; bases outside the gene matches: 15. Germline V lookup: CDR1 GTSNPN, CDR2 SVGIG (reference sequence). DNA of the CDR3: TGTGCCTCGAGGCCCATACAGGGGTTGAAGAACACTGAAGCTTTCTTT. Translation gives CASRPIQGLKNTEAFF. The complete variable domain, with remaining parts taken from reference TRBV30 and TRBJ1-1, reads SQTIHQWPATLVQPVGSPLSLECTVEGTSNPNLYWYRQAAGRGLQLLFYSVGIGQISSEVPQNLSASRPQDRQFILSSKKLLLSDSGFYLCASRPIQGLKNTEAFFGQGTRLTVV.

The chain carries TRBV30 and TRBJ1-3; TRBD1 matches at 9 bases. The J segment lost 5 bases and the V segment lost 2 bases, leaving 7 bases of the junction unmatched. The CDR3 consists of 15 residues. The germline gives CDR1 GTSNPN, CDR2 SVGIG (reference sequence). The CDR3 region is CAWSPDRGVRNTIYF. The CDR3 region has the DNA TGTGCCTGGAGTCCGGACAGGGGAGTAAGAAACACCATATATTTT.

V is TRBV11-2 and J is TRBJ1-6; no firm D call. This CDR3 contains 13 residues. The V end lost 5 bases, the J end lost 7 bases, and 9 bases lay between the germline ends. Germline CDR1 and CDR2: SGHAT and FQNNGV. The CDR3 DNA follows: TGTGCCAGCAGCGATCGGACCAATTCACCCCTCCACTTT. It translates to CASSDRTNSPLHF.